Included here is one T cell receptor (beta chain) sequence, with context. Per the study methods: By means of reference gene primer amplification, nucleated cell counts were estimated. Sequenced by immunoSEQ multiplex PCR; TCRdb stores in-frame clones only, minus some. V and J calls and clone size are given by that table; D and trimming were obtained from the DNA. The table lists 75,000 or so clones, approximately 85% of them singletons. V lost 8 bases and J 6 bases, leaving 13 bases between the germline ends. CDR1 SEHNR and CDR2 FQNEAQ come from the germline V gene (reference sequence). The CDR3 totals 13 residues. This sample was taken from a study of blood T cell repertoires in COVID-19. Study-wide background: Samples taken during acute and convalescent COVID-19 were collected in the United States, Italy and Spain.

This clonotype was obtained from a man aged 70 or older with acute or convalescent COVID-19. This rearrangement joins TRBV7-9 to TRBJ2-2; no clear D. The sequencing input was peripheral blood. The CDR3 region is CASGRQSPGELFF. CDR3 coding DNA: TGTGCCAGCGGCAGGCAGTCCCCCGGGGAGCTGTTTTTT.